This T cell receptor (beta chain) was found in a study of T cells in Graves' hyperthyroidism and ophthalmopathy. CDR3 length equals 14 residues. The V end lost 2 bases, the J end lost 5 bases, and 10 bases lay between the germline ends. The germline CDR1 and CDR2 sequences are SGHVS and FQNEAQ. Broader study findings: In the blood, most expanded thyroid clonotypes above 0.001 appeared as well. Stable hyperthyroidism was told apart from ophthalmopathy by a model built on 13 V-J features.

This clonotype was detected ten times or more. Its specificity is unknown. The source material, RNA transcripts, was used to amplify TCR beta CDR3 regions. HTBI primers were used for first-round RT-PCR of the TCR CDR3. TCRdb re-called the multiplex PCR reads with MiXCR, one entry per CDR3 protein. The sample includes more than 300,000 distinct CDR3 sequences, about 15% of them seen just once. Diagnostic decisions used clinical symptoms, serum thyroxine and TRAb, thyroid ultrasound and orbital computed tomography. A sample of blood taken at first hyperthyroidism diagnosis preceded any ophthalmopathy symptoms.

The sample was blood. This receptor was obtained from a woman aged 25-40 years with Graves' hyperthyroidism that later progressed to Graves' ophthalmopathy. The chain is built from TRBV7-8 and TRBJ1-5; D unclear. The CDR3 reads CASSLLTGYQPQHF. CDR3 bases: TGTGCCAGCAGCTTACTTACGGGGTATCAGCCCCAGCATTTT.